This T cell receptor beta chain originates from a study of blood T cell repertoires in COVID-19. TCRdb keeps only in-frame clones here, not all; method: immunoSEQ multiplex PCR. In the table there are about 280,000 clones, approximately 78% of which are singletons. CDR3 size: 15 residues. The V gene's germline CDR1 is SNHLY and CDR2 FYNNEI. On this clone: The junction shows a germline mismatch at one end, possibly a read error.

This chain joins TRBV2 and TRBJ1-1; 9 positions agree with TRBD1. This TCR was recovered from a man aged 35-49 years who had been exposed to COVID-19. Sample: PBMCs or T cells enriched from blood (not recorded which). The CDR3 DNA reads TGTGCCAGCCGTGACAGGGGGAGTTATAACACTGAAGCTTTCTTT. Its translation: CASRDRGSYNTEAFF.